This T cell receptor (beta chain) is drawn from a study of regulatory and conventional T cells in RAG deficiency (dated by TCRdb to 2016 to 2017). At the level of the whole study: High-throughput TCR beta sequencing was used to compare the diversity and composition of the Treg, conventional CD4+ and CD8+ T cell repertoires of RAG-deficient patients with those of healthy controls. Overall study results and their limits: In Omenn syndrome and CID/AS patients compared with controls, 85 to 100-fold fewer unique TCR beta sequences were detected from Treg cells, versus approximately 9.2-fold fewer for other subsets. Compared with control T-cell subpopulations, the RAG-deficient patients had markedly lower Shannon entropy and higher Simpson indices. Rather than being bona fide Treg cells, the sorted CD25-high CD127-low cells in Omenn syndrome patients may represent peripherally activated cells. Shorter CDR3 lengths were found in all patient T-cell subsets, and >80% Treg-Tconv repertoire overlap at nucleotide and amino acid level was observed in Omenn syndrome patients. For some subjects, some analyses of T-cell subsets were not performed.

The library came from the immunoSEQ multiplex PCR assay. Genomic DNA from the sorted T-cell subsets was used to amplify rearranged TCR beta chain products, which were then sequenced. Concerning the study's data processing: Shannon entropy and Simpson indices were used to measure the diversity of productive TCR beta rearrangements in each repertoire. Clonal expansion was assessed by the summed frequency of the 100 most abundant productive TCR beta clonotypes among total reads. A self-reactivity index based on amino acid usage at CDR3beta positions 6 and 7 was applied to the TRB repertoires. Repertoire analyses used two-way ANOVA; flow cytometric analyses used Student t or Mann-Whitney tests. Held by TCRdb, this immuneACCESS table contains in-frame sequences only and omits some clones. Under half of the omission traces to an unresolved V gene where checked; the cause of the rest is unknown. V and J calls and clone size follow that table, whereas D and trimming were derived from the DNA. The sample table holds roughly 45,000 clones, of which approximately 90% were seen once. Approximately 0.51% of the sample is held by the ten biggest clonotypes.

From the cysteine through the phenylalanine, the CDR3 covers 11 amino acids. The DNA shown is the 33-base CDR3, in frame from base 1. V loses 4 bases of germline sequence and J loses 11 bases, and the interval between the two ends is 12 bases. The germline V gene gives CDR1 as SGHDT and CDR2 as YYEEEE. Before genomic DNA was extracted, conventional CD4+ T cells were isolated from blood as CD25-low CD127-high cells. For repertoire analyses, the comparison group consisted of roughly eight healthy control donors. On this clone: Its cognate antigen has yet to be identified. The record has no base qualities; no much larger clone is one base away.

These data were also filed under a second study, of regulatory T cells. The second study also describes: The multiplex PCR used 52 forward TRBV primers and 13 reverse TRBJ primers, with assay-based and computational corrections for amplification bias. Repertoires from patients had restricted unique TRB V-J pairs and skewed V and J gene usage, with the strongest effect in regulatory T cells. T-cell receptor beta repertoires of sorted regulatory, conventional CD4+ and CD8+ T cells were compared between CD3G-deficient patients and healthy controls. Ficoll density separation was used to isolate peripheral blood mononuclear cells. Rearranged TRB loci were amplified from genomic DNA by multiplex PCR within the immunoSEQ assay. Sequencing of the TRB amplicons was done on an Illumina HiSeq platform. Custom algorithms error-filtered the raw sequences and aligned the raw sequences to reference gene sequences, after which the immunoSEQ online tools were used for analysis. Frequencies of productive and nonproductive TRB rearrangements were assessed among unique sequences as well as among total sequences. For group comparisons, t tests, Mann-Whitney tests or two-way ANOVA were performed in Prism software.

Specimen: CD4+ effector T cells sorted from blood. The receptor chain draws on TRBV5-6 and TRBJ1-2; possibly the D gene is TRBD1, per 5 matching bases. The TCR sequence derives from a human donor in good health. The CDR3 amino acid sequence is: CASSKQVGYTF. The bases are TGTGCCAGCAGCAAACAGGTTGGGTACACCTTC.